This T cell receptor beta chain was documented in a study of cytomegalovirus exposure and HLA in healthy donors. Regarding the study as a whole: Reports indicated that the classifier achieved high specificity and sensitivity in diagnosing cytomegalovirus status.

Profiling relied on immunoSEQ multiplex PCR, and the TCRdb table lists in-frame clones only, not all of them. The table has hundreds of thousands of clones, approximately 84% seen once. The sample holds a few counts of this clone. Its antigen is undetermined. A 120-subject validation cohort, separate from the approximately 610-subject first cohort, supplied the donors. The CDR3 has 15 amino acids. Trimming took 2 bases from V and 5 from J; bases not matched to a gene: 5. Per the germline V gene, CDR1 is SGHKS and CDR2 is YYEKEE (reference sequence). The sequenced sample was PBMCs. The origin of this receptor is a woman in her twenties or thirties in good health and CMV-seropositive. This chain links TRBV5-5 with TRBJ2-5; 11 nucleotides match TRBD1. CDR3 nucleotide sequence: TGTGCCAGCAGCTTTCTGGGACAGGGGGGTGAGACCCAGTACTTC. Amino acid sequence: CASSFLGQGGETQYF. The whole variable domain, filled in from reference TRBV5-5 and TRBJ2-5, reads DAGVTQSPTHLIKTRGQQVTLRCSPISGHKSVSWYQQVLGQGPQFIFQYYEKEERGRGNFPDRFSARQFPNYSSELNVNALLLGDSALYLCASSFLGQGGETQYFGPGTRLLVL.